These 29 T cell receptor beta chains share one sample of origin, sequenced in a study of T cells in Graves' hyperthyroidism and ophthalmopathy. The source material, RNA transcripts, was used to amplify TCR beta CDR3 regions. TCR CDR3 underwent first-round RT-PCR with the HTBI primer set. TCRdb itself ran the multiplex PCR reads through MiXCR, one entry per CDR3 protein. The sample consists of hundreds of thousands of distinct CDR3 sequences, roughly 15% of them appearing once. Sequencing input: blood. Receptors were obtained from a woman in her forties or fifties with Graves' ophthalmopathy.

This clonotype has just a few counts. Since a much larger clone is just one base distant, this may be a read error. This chain joins TRBV28 and TRBJ1-5; D remains ambiguous. CDR3 length: 14 residues. Germline V gene sequence: CDR1 MDHEN, CDR2 SYDVKM. CDR3 in amino acids: CASSFKTIGQSQHF. The DNA of the CDR3 is TGTGCCAGCAGTTTTAAGACAATAGGTCAGTCCCAGCATTTT. Based on the CDR3 plus reference TRBV28 and TRBJ1-5, the full variable domain is DVKVTQSSRYLVKRTGEKVFLECVQDMDHENMFWYRQDPGLGLRLIYFSYDVKMKEKGDIPEGYSVSREKKERFSLILESASTNQTSMYLCASSFKTIGQSQHFGDGTRLSIL.

This clonotype was counted only a few times. The chain couples TRBV10-3 to TRBJ2-7; D is ambiguous. The CDR3 is 12 amino acids. V gave up 8 bases and J gave up 0 bases, with 8 bases separating them. In germline, CDR1 is ENHRY, CDR2 SYGVKD. The CDR3 loop is CAIATDSYEQYF. DNA of the CDR3: TGTGCCATCGCGACGGACTCCTACGAGCAGTACTTC.

This clonotype was counted many times. V and J are TRBV20-1 and TRBJ2-3, with D uncertain. Between the trimmed V and J ends, which lost 2 bases and 3 bases, there was a span of 9 bases. The CDR3 is 13 amino acids. Germline V lookup: CDR1 DFQATT, CDR2 SNEGSKA (reference sequence). The CDR3 protein is CSARPDLTDTQYF. CDR3 nucleotide sequence: TGCAGTGCTAGACCTGACTTGACAGATACGCAGTATTTT.

In this sample, this clonotype turned up a few times. The gene calls are TRBV7-9 and TRBJ1-1, with 9 bases lining up with TRBD1. This CDR3 is built from 15 residues. V shed 4 bases and J 1 base; nucleotides not matched to a gene: 4. Germline V gene data show CDR1 as SEHNR and CDR2 as FQNEAQ (reference sequence). CDR3 nucleotides: TGTGCCAGCAGCTACAAGGGACAGGGGAACACTGAAGCTTTCTTT. Translated, it gives CASSYKGQGNTEAFF.

Details on this clonotype: A much bigger clone sits one base away, suggesting this may be a read error. The rearrangement joins TRBV2 to TRBJ1-2, with D possibly matching TRBD1 (6 bases). The CDR3 has 10 residues. CDR1 and CDR2 (germline): SNHLY, FYNNEI. The CDR3 region is CTSMGGGYTF. For the CDR3, the DNA is TGTACCAGCATGGGGGGCGGCTACACCTTC.

The chain is built from TRBV3-1 and TRBJ1-1; D is ambiguous. The CDR3 runs 14 residues. Trimming cost V 1 base and J 1 base, with 7 bases left between them. CDR1 is LGHDT, CDR2 YNNKEL, per germline (reference sequence). CDR3 coding DNA: TGTGCCAGCAGCCAAGCCGGGCAGAACACTGAAGCTTTCTTT. It translates to CASSQAGQNTEAFF.

This rearrangement joins TRBV5-1 to TRBJ2-2; 10 nucleotides line up with TRBD2. Trimming at V came to 0 bases and at J to 5 bases, leaving 7 bases not matched to a gene. The CDR3 is made up of 17 amino acids. Germline CDR1 reads SGHRS; CDR2 reads YFSETQ. CDR3 region: CASSLEAGGPLTGELFF. The CDR3 nucleotides are TGCGCCAGCAGCTTGGAAGCGGGAGGGCCCCTAACCGGGGAGCTGTTTTTT.

This clonotype was recorded many times. The V gene is TRBV28, the J gene TRBJ2-7, with TRBD2 matching over 13 bases. Germline values: CDR1 MDHEN, CDR2 SYDVKM. V lost 6 bases and J lost 2; bases outside the gene matches: 4. This CDR3 contains 15 residues. CDR3 loop: CASRTGTSGTYEQYF. Written as DNA, the CDR3 is TGTGCCAGCAGAACCGGGACTAGCGGGACCTACGAGCAGTACTTC.

The chain recombines TRBV12-3 or TRBV12-4 with TRBJ1-4; weak D call: TRBD1 (5 bases). V was clipped by 3 bases and J by 3 bases, with 14 bases between them. CDR3 size: 16 residues. CDR3 region: CASSLGQGGSNEKLFF. In nucleotides, the CDR3 is TGTGCCAGCAGTTTGGGGCAGGGAGGCTCTAATGAAAAACTGTTTTTT.

The table lists this clonotype with a few counts. This rearrangement joins TRBV28 to TRBJ1-2; the D is unclear. Trimming took off 7 bases at V and 4 bases at J, with 13 bases between the two ends. The CDR3 length is 13 residues. Germline CDR1 and CDR2: MDHEN and SYDVKM. This CDR3 is CASIGGEGYGYTF. Here the CDR3 DNA reads TGTGCCAGCATAGGTGGGGAGGGCTATGGCTACACCTTC.

This clonotype was found many times. V gene TRBV3-1 combines with J gene TRBJ1-1; D might be TRBD1 (6 bases). The CDR3 has 15 residues. Trimming took 3 bases from V and 5 from J, leaving 16 bases between them. The germline gives CDR1 LGHDT, CDR2 YNNKEL (reference sequence). Written as DNA, the CDR3 is TGTGCCAGCAGCCAGCACAGGGTCGCGGGGACTGAAGCTTTCTTT. Amino acid sequence: CASSQHRVAGTEAFF.

The gene calls are TRBV6-1 and TRBJ1-4; 7 bases are shared with TRBD1. CDR1 is MNHNS, CDR2 SASEGT, per germline. Trimming removed 3 bases from V and 5 bases from J; junction bases left unmatched: 12. The CDR3 sequence is 17 residues long. CDR3 nucleotides: TGTGCCAGCAGTGAGGCGCCAGGGGGGAAAGGAAATGAAAAACTGTTTTTT. Translation gives CASSEAPGGKGNEKLFF.

The V and J genes are TRBV28 and TRBJ1-2, with 10 bases lining up with TRBD1. Germline V lookup: CDR1 MDHEN, CDR2 SYDVKM. The CDR3 is made up of 15 amino acids. Trimming cost V 2 bases and J 4 bases; bases outside gene matches: 4. The CDR3 is CASSLRDRGSYGYTF. The CDR3 region has the DNA TGTGCCAGCAGTTTACGGGACAGGGGTAGCTATGGCTACACCTTC.

The CDR3 protein is CASSLGPGGPCEQYF. The CDR3 nucleotides are TGTGCCAGCAGTTTGGGACCAGGGGGACCGTGCGAGCAGTACTTC. V and J are TRBV12-3 or TRBV12-4 and TRBJ2-7; TRBD1 matches 7 bases. The length of the CDR3 is 15 residues. V was pared by 3 bases and J by 6 bases, with 11 bases of the junction left unmatched.

This clonotype was observed many times. This sequence joins TRBV7-2 and TRBJ2-3; TRBD1 agrees at 9 bases. This CDR3 has 14 amino acids. CDR1 and CDR2 from the germline V gene are SGHTA and FQGNSA. V shed 1 base, J shed 6 bases, and the junction held 2 bases outside the gene matches. The CDR3 bases are TGTGCCAGCAGCTTAGGGACAGGGGAGGATACGCAGTATTTT. This gives the protein CASSLGTGEDTQYF.

The chain recombines TRBV9 with TRBJ2-7; TRBD2 matches 8 bases. With 6 bases clipped from V and 4 bases from J, the junction kept 9 bases outside the gene matches. Looked up from germline, CDR1 is SGDLS and CDR2 is YYNGEE. This CDR3 has 14 amino acids. CDR3: CASTCPAGGYEQYF. The DNA of the CDR3 is TGTGCCAGCACCTGCCCGGCGGGAGGTTACGAGCAGTACTTC. The full variable domain, completed using reference TRBV9 and TRBJ2-7, is DSGVTQTPKHLITATGQRVTLRCSPRSGDLSVYWYQQSLDQGLQFLIQYYNGEERAKGNILERFSAQQFPDLHSELNLSSLELGDSALYFCASTCPAGGYEQYFGPGTRLTVT.

This clonotype has ten or more counts. J is TRBJ1-4 and V is TRBV2; D perhaps matches TRBD1 (5 bases). With 4 bases removed from V and 0 bases from J, the gap between germline ends came to 15 bases. The CDR3 extends over 17 amino acids. The V gene's germline CDR1 is SNHLY and CDR2 FYNNEI. This chain's CDR3 is CASSVLVTGATNEKLFF. CDR3 nucleotides: TGTGCCAGCAGTGTCTTGGTAACAGGTGCAACTAATGAAAAACTGTTTTTT.

This clonotype was observed at least ten times. V usage is TRBV18 and J usage is TRBJ2-1, with TRBD1 matching 7 bases. The CDR3 length is 18 residues. V gave up 1 base and J gave up 5 bases; unmatched junction bases: 14. Germline values: CDR1 KGHSH, CDR2 LQKENI. The CDR3 region is CASSPLGRQGIMHNEQFF. In nucleotides, the CDR3 is TGTGCCAGCTCACCACTGGGAAGACAGGGCATTATGCACAATGAGCAGTTCTTC.

This clonotype was counted ten times or more. V is TRBV27 and J is TRBJ2-7, with D perhaps TRBD2 (7 bases). Trimming left V 4 bases short and J 6 bases short, with 16 bases between. CDR1 is MNHEY and CDR2 is SMNVEV in the germline V gene (reference sequence). The length of the CDR3 is 14 residues. CDR3 nucleotide sequence: TGTGCCAGCAGTTGGGGGGGGCGAAACTCCGAGCAGTACTTC. Protein product: CASSWGGRNSEQYF.

This clonotype turned up a few times. The chain carries TRBV7-6 and TRBJ1-3; 10 nucleotides align to TRBD1. CDR1 and CDR2 from the germline V gene are SGHVS and FNYEAQ. V was clipped by 0 bases and J by 0 bases; unmatched bases: 8. The CDR3 has 19 residues. The CDR3 region has the DNA TGTGCCAGCAGCTTAGCTAAGGACAGGGGGTTACGCTCTGGAAACACCATATATTTT. Protein product: CASSLAKDRGLRSGNTIYF.

Many counts were recorded for this clonotype. V is TRBV20-1 and J is TRBJ2-1; 9 bases match TRBD2. After removal of 0 bases from V and 5 bases from J, the junction contained 2 bases not matched to a gene. The CDR3 runs 14 residues. Germline V lookup: CDR1 DFQATT, CDR2 SNEGSKA (reference sequence). The CDR3 nucleotides are TGCAGTGCTAGAGATCTAGCGGGGCACAATGAGCAGTTCTTC. Translation gives CSARDLAGHNEQFF.

The chain has TRBV20-1 and TRBJ2-6, with 7 nucleotides matching TRBD1. The CDR3 covers 15 residues. Trimming took 3 bases from V and 2 from J; bases not matched to a gene: 4. Germline CDR1 reads DFQATT; CDR2 reads SNEGSKA (reference sequence). In DNA form, the CDR3 reads TGCAGTGCTAGGCACCAGGGGGCTGGGGCCAACGTCCTGACTTTC. Its translation: CSARHQGAGANVLTF.

This clonotype was found a few times. The genes are TRBV2 and TRBJ1-1, with 8 bases identical to TRBD1. This CDR3 is 14 amino acids long. CDR1 is SNHLY, CDR2 FYNNEI, per germline. The V segment lost 6 bases and the J segment 6 bases; nucleotides outside the gene matches: 9. The CDR3: CASRPQGAGSEAFF. The CDR3 region has the DNA TGTGCCAGCAGGCCCCAGGGGGCAGGCTCTGAAGCTTTCTTT.

The chain couples TRBV15 to TRBJ2-1, with D maybe TRBD2 (6 bases). V was trimmed by 5 bases and J by 0 bases, leaving 8 bases between them. The CDR3 runs 14 residues. Germline-derived CDR1 and CDR2 are LNHNV and YYDKDF (reference sequence). CDR3: CATSDGGSYNEQFF. Written as DNA, the CDR3 is TGTGCCACCAGCGACGGGGGCTCCTACAATGAGCAGTTCTTC.

The chain couples TRBV12-5 to TRBJ1-6; D not certain. Trimming cost V 1 base and J 4 bases, with 2 bases left between them. CDR3 length: 13 residues. Germline-derived CDR1 and CDR2 are LGHNT and FRNRAP. CDR3 in DNA: TGTGCTAGTGGTTTGGGTTATAATTCACCCCTCCACTTT. Amino acids: CASGLGYNSPLHF.

There are a few counts of this clonotype. The chain recombines TRBV6-5 with TRBJ1-1, with a weak D call TRBD1 (5 bases). CDR1 and CDR2 from the germline V gene are MNHEY and SVGAGI. The V gene lost 2 bases and the J gene lost 3 bases, with 16 bases spanning the gap. CDR3 length equals 16 residues. The CDR3 DNA reads as TGTGCCAGCAGTTACAGGGCAGGGAACCGGTACACTGAAGCTTTCTTT. Encoded protein: CASSYRAGNRYTEAFF.

The table lists this clonotype with many counts. The CDR3 region is CASSQGANYGYTF. CDR3 in DNA: TGTGCCAGCAGCCAAGGAGCAAACTATGGCTACACCTTC. The chain employs TRBV3-1 and TRBJ1-2, with D hard to call. V was clipped by 1 base and J by 2 bases, with 5 bases between them. The CDR3 totals 13 residues. Germline CDR1 is LGHDT and CDR2 is YNNKEL (reference sequence).

Concerning this clonotype: This clone may be a read error of a much larger clone one base away. The genes are TRBV10-3 and TRBJ1-5; tentative D call: TRBD1 (6 bases). CDR3 length: 19 residues. CDR1 is ENHRY and CDR2 is SYGVKD in the germline V gene. The CDR3 nucleotides are TGTGCCACCAGTGAGTCGAGGGGGGGGCGACTCTGGGGCAATCAGCCCCAGCATTTT. Protein product: CATSESRGGRLWGNQPQHF.

This clonotype occurred many times. The chain recombines TRBV12-3 or TRBV12-4 with TRBJ2-1; no clear D. The CDR3 is 13 amino acids. Between the trimmed V and J ends, which lost 7 bases and 0 bases, there was a span of 7 bases. The CDR3 sequence: CASTESSYNEQFF. The CDR3 region has the DNA TGTGCCAGCACAGAGAGCTCCTACAATGAGCAGTTCTTC.